The 20 T cell receptor beta chains reported below all come from one sample, sequenced in a study of blood T cell repertoires in COVID-19. Libraries were prepared by immunoSEQ multiplex PCR; TCRdb keeps only in-frame clonotypes and omits some of them. The sample carries 270,000 or so clones, around 89% recorded once. Sequenced material: PBMCs or T cells enriched from blood (not recorded which). All receptors derive from a woman between 35 and 50 years old with acute COVID-19.

V gene TRBV11-2 combines with J gene TRBJ2-5, with a weak D call TRBD2 (6 bases). The ends were cut back, 5 bases at V and 2 bases at J, with 15 bases in the middle. CDR1 and CDR2 (germline): SGHAT, FQNNGV. CDR3 length: 15 amino acids. The CDR3 here is CASSRERDGQETQYF. Written as DNA, the CDR3 is TGTGCCAGCAGCCGGGAGAGGGACGGGCAAGAGACCCAGTACTTC. Combining the CDR3 with reference TRBV11-2 and TRBJ2-5 gives the whole variable domain EAGVAQSPRYKIIEKRQSVAFWCNPISGHATLYWYQQILGQGPKLLIQFQNNGVVDDSQLPKDRFSAERLKGVDSTLKIQPAKLEDSAVYLCASSRERDGQETQYFGPGTRLLVL.

The V gene is TRBV7-8, the J gene TRBJ2-1; 9 nucleotides agree with TRBD2. The germline gives CDR1 SGHVS, CDR2 FQNEAQ. The CDR3 runs 15 residues. V lost 5 bases, J lost 5 bases, and 7 bases stayed unmatched. CDR3 bases: TGTGCCAGCAGCACCCTAGCGGGACCCGACAATGAGCAGTTCTTC. This gives the protein CASSTLAGPDNEQFF.

This clone was observed a few times. This rearrangement joins TRBV5-5 to TRBJ1-5; 9 nucleotides align to TRBD1. The CDR3 length is 17 residues. Germline values: CDR1 SGHKS, CDR2 YYEKEE (reference sequence). V lost 0 bases, J lost 3 bases, and 7 bases stayed unmatched. The CDR3 bases are TGTGCCAGCAGCTTGGCCTCGGACAGGGGTAACAATCAGCCCCAGCATTTT. It codes for CASSLASDRGNNQPQHF.

The chain links TRBV7-9 to TRBJ2-7, with TRBD1 identical over 7 bases. V gave up 5 bases and J gave up 5 bases; unmatched junction bases: 9. This CDR3 is 14 amino acids long. CDR1 is SEHNR, CDR2 FQNEAQ, per germline (reference sequence). This CDR3 reads CASSPRVGGDEQYV. DNA of the CDR3: TGTGCCAGCAGCCCTCGGGTAGGGGGCGACGAGCAGTACGTC.

The chain couples TRBV15 to TRBJ2-3, with 8 bases fitting TRBD2. Germline V gives CDR1 LNHNV, CDR2 YYDKDF (reference sequence). The CDR3 covers 18 residues. V trimming: 1 base; J trimming: 5 bases; junction bases outside the gene matches: 14. CDR3 bases: TGTGCCACCAGCAGAGCGGGGGGCTTCGGGAGGGCCATAGATACGCAGTATTTT. Its protein is CATSRAGGFGRAIDTQYF.

This chain joins TRBV2 and TRBJ2-7; TRBD1 agrees at 8 bases. Germline loops: CDR1 SNHLY, CDR2 FYNNEI. The CDR3 sequence is 15 residues long. V shed 1 base, J shed 1 base, and the junction held 3 bases outside the gene matches. In DNA form, the CDR3 reads TGTGCCAGCAGTGAAGGGACAGGGATGTCCTACGAGCAGTACGTC. Its protein product is CASSEGTGMSYEQYV.

The gene calls are TRBV9 and TRBJ1-1; TRBD1 is a possible D gene (5 bases). Germline CDR1 and CDR2: SGDLS and YYNGEE. This CDR3 region has 13 residues. Trimming pared 4 bases from V and 6 bases from J, leaving 13 bases between. CDR3 coding DNA: TGTGCCAGCAGCCGTGGATTAGGGGCTGAAGCTTTCTTT. Residues: CASSRGLGAEAFF.

The chain recombines TRBV5-1 with TRBJ2-7; 9 bases fit TRBD1. This CDR3 comprises 15 residues. With 7 bases clipped from V and 7 bases from J, the junction kept 15 bases outside the gene matches. Per the germline V gene, CDR1 is SGHRS and CDR2 is YFSETQ. The CDR3: CASCVTGQGLGEQYF. The CDR3 nucleotides read TGCGCCAGCTGCGTAACGGGACAGGGTTTGGGGGAGCAGTACTTC. The complete variable domain, with remaining parts taken from reference TRBV5-1 and TRBJ2-7, reads KAGVTQTPRYLIKTRGQQVTLSCSPISGHRSVSWYQQTPGQGLQFLFEYFSETQRNKGNFPGRFSGRQFSNSRSEMNVSTLELGDSALYLCASCVTGQGLGEQYFGPGTRLTVT.

CDR3 loop: CASSHLDRRETQYF. The CDR3 nucleotides read TGTGCCAGTTCCCACCTCGACAGACGGGAGACCCAGTACTTC. V is TRBV19 and J is TRBJ2-5; TRBD1 is a possible D gene (5 bases). Germline V gene lookup returns CDR1 LNHDA and CDR2 SQIVND (reference sequence). V lost 8 bases and J lost 5, with 18 bases in between. The CDR3 consists of 14 residues.

The chain has TRBV19 and TRBJ1-2, with D perhaps matching TRBD1 (6 bases). The CDR3 is made up of 14 amino acids. Trimming cost V 2 bases and J 4 bases, with 11 bases left between them. CDR1 LNHDA and CDR2 SQIVND come from the germline V gene (reference sequence). The CDR3 protein is CASSISLQGYGYTF. The CDR3 nucleotides read TGTGCCAGTAGTATATCGCTACAGGGCTATGGCTACACCTTC. The complete variable domain, with remaining parts taken from reference TRBV19 and TRBJ1-2, reads DGGITQSPKYLFRKEGQNVTLSCEQNLNHDAMYWYRQDPGQGLRLIYYSQIVNDFQKGDIAEGYSVSREKKESFPLTVTSAQKNPTAFYLCASSISLQGYGYTFGSGTRLTVV.

The V gene is TRBV19, the J gene TRBJ1-6; perhaps TRBD1 as D (6 bases). Per germline, CDR1 LNHDA and CDR2 SQIVND (reference sequence). V shed 5 bases and J shed 6 bases, with 11 bases lying between them. This CDR3 is 14 amino acids long. Written as DNA, the CDR3 is TGTGCCAGTAGTTCCCAGGGGACTAATTCACCCCTCCACTTT. Its protein is CASSSQGTNSPLHF.

V usage is TRBV6-1 and J usage is TRBJ2-2; the D gene is possibly TRBD1 (6 bases). CDR1 is MNHNS and CDR2 is SASEGT in the germline V gene. The CDR3 totals 16 residues. Trimming cost V 2 bases and J 7 bases, with 17 bases left between them. The CDR3 DNA is TGTGCCAGCAGTGAACAAAGTCAGGGGTATGGCGGGGAGCTGTTTTTT. It yields the protein CASSEQSQGYGGELFF.

This chain links TRBV28 with TRBJ2-1; 9 bases are shared with TRBD2. Germline CDR1 MDHEN, CDR2 SYDVKM. This CDR3 is 16 amino acids long. Trimming at V came to 5 bases and at J to 2 bases, leaving 7 bases not matched to a gene. The CDR3 is CASSPIAGETYNEQFF. In DNA form, the CDR3 reads TGTGCCAGCAGTCCAATAGCGGGGGAGACCTACAATGAGCAGTTCTTC.

The chain combines TRBV11-2 with TRBJ1-2; unclear D gene. Germline V CDR1 and CDR2: SGHAT, FQNNGV. V gave up 6 bases and J gave up 2 bases, with 7 bases separating them. There are 12 residues in the CDR3. The CDR3 region has the DNA TGTGCCAGCAGTCATCTAAACTATGGCTACACCTTC. It specifies CASSHLNYGYTF.

This clone showed up just once. The chain links TRBV11-2 to TRBJ2-7; 7 positions agree with TRBD2. Per germline, CDR1 SGHAT and CDR2 FQNNGV. The CDR3 has 15 amino acids. The V segment lost 5 bases and the J segment 0 bases; nucleotides outside the gene matches: 7. The DNA for the CDR3 is TGTGCCAGCAGCCTTACTAGCGCCAGCTCCTACGAGCAGTACGTC. It encodes CASSLTSASSYEQYV.

CDR3 nucleotide sequence: TGCAGTGCTAGTCCCCTAGCGGGCTCAGATACGCAGTATTTT. It encodes CSASPLAGSDTQYF. The J gene is TRBJ2-3, the V gene TRBV20-1, with 8 bases matching TRBD2. CDR3 length: 14 residues. V was clipped by 3 bases and J by 4 bases; unmatched bases: 6. Germline CDR1 and CDR2: DFQATT and SNEGSKA (reference sequence).

The V call is TRBV20-1, the J call TRBJ2-3; weak D call: TRBD2 (6 bases). V lost 6 bases to trimming and J lost 10 bases, with 14 bases between them. Germline loops: CDR1 DFQATT, CDR2 SNEGSKA (reference sequence). The CDR3 is 11 residues long. CDR3 sequence (DNA): TGCAGTGCGGGACTGGCCTCTGCGCAGTATTTT. Its translation is CSAGLASAQYF.

The rearrangement uses TRBV11-3 and TRBJ1-1; 9 nucleotides match TRBD1. Trimming at V came to 4 bases and at J to 4 bases, leaving 7 bases not matched to a gene. The CDR3 runs to 15 residues. Germline CDR1 SGHNT, CDR2 YENEEA. CDR3 bases: TGTGCCAGCAGCTGGACAGGGGTTAGGAGCACTGAAGCTTTCTTT. Encoded protein: CASSWTGVRSTEAFF.

As concerns this clone: This sample includes further DNA sequences coding for the same CDR3. The chain is built from TRBV18 and TRBJ1-2; 12 nucleotides line up with TRBD1. Unmatched junction bases numbered 1, after V lost 2 bases and J lost 3 bases. This CDR3 is 15 amino acids long. Germline values: CDR1 KGHSH, CDR2 LQKENI. The CDR3 sequence: CASSPGTGGDYGYTF. The CDR3 coding sequence is TGTGCCAGCTCACCAGGGACAGGGGGCGACTATGGCTACACCTTC.

This chain uses TRBV30 with TRBJ1-3, with D maybe TRBD1 (5 bases). The CDR3 sequence is 11 residues long. V lost 2 bases, J lost 7 bases, and 6 bases lay in between. The V gene's germline CDR1 is GTSNPN and CDR2 SVGIG (reference sequence). The DNA of the CDR3 is TGTGCCTGGAGTCCAGGGAACACCATATATTTT. It codes for CAWSPGNTIYF.